Listed below are T cell receptor beta chains from one sample, sequenced in a study of blood T cell repertoires in COVID-19. Profiled with immunoSEQ multiplex PCR; TCRdb holds only in-frame clones, not every one. The sample lists approximately 450,000 clones, around 89% seen once, with about 4.3% in the top ten. The sample comprised peripheral blood. These receptors were collected from a woman in her 30s with acute or convalescent COVID-19. Both conserved end residues are part of each CDR3. Each record gives: clone size, J gene, V gene, D gene, CDR3 protein, CDR3 DNA. A D gene is named only where the DNA matches it firmly. Not all rows give a size; the values are once, few, many and, for expanded clones, a class.

>.|TRBJ2-1|TRBV6-4|.
CASSDIGGNNEQFF
TGTGCCAGCAGTGACATAGGAGGGAACAATGAGCAGTTCTTC
>.|TRBJ2-3|TRBV7-3|.
CASSLSGIRTDTQYF
TGTGCCAGCAGCTTAAGCGGGATACGCACAGATACGCAGTATTTT
>.|TRBJ1-6|TRBV5-1|TRBD1
CASSLGTGDSPLHF
TGCGCCAGCAGCTTGGGGACAGGGGATTCACCCCTCCACTTT
>.|TRBJ1-1|TRBV11-2|TRBD1
CASSFDRGRVTEAFF
TGTGCCAGCAGCTTCGACAGGGGGCGCGTAACTGAAGCTTTCTTT
>.|TRBJ2-1|TRBV7-2|.
CASSGGTSYNEQFF
TGTGCCAGCAGCGGGGGCACCTCCTACAATGAGCAGTTCTTC
>.|TRBJ2-3|TRBV6-6|.
CASSPPIVPNTDTQYF
TGTGCCAGCAGTCCCCCCATAGTCCCCAACACAGATACGCAGTATTTT
>.|TRBJ2-1|TRBV5-4|.
CASSFTSSYNEQFF
TGTGCCAGCAGCTTCACTAGCTCCTACAATGAGCAGTTCTTC
>few|TRBJ2-7|TRBV27|.
CASRRFNEQYF
TGTGCCAGCAGGCGCTTTAACGAGCAGTACTTC
>.|TRBJ1-1|TRBV30|TRBD1
CAWSPLDRQNTEAFF
TGTGCCTGGAGCCCCTTGGACAGGCAGAACACTGAAGCTTTCTTT
>.|TRBJ2-7|TRBV9|TRBD1
CASSVAGQDNYEQYF
TGTGCCAGCAGCGTAGCGGGACAGGATAACTACGAGCAGTACTTC
>.|TRBJ2-1|TRBV3-1/TRBV3-2|.
CASSQVLGRGRSSYNEQFF
TGTGCCAGCAGCCAAGTGTTAGGAAGGGGTAGGAGCTCCTACAATGAGCAGTTCTTC
>.|TRBJ2-5|TRBV5-1|.
CASSTGTRETQYF
TGCGCCAGCAGTACTGGGACTCGAGAGACCCAGTACTTC
>.|TRBJ1-2|TRBV11-2|.
CASSLVPREQIYGYTF
TGTGCCAGCAGCTTAGTGCCCCGGGAACAGATCTATGGCTACACCTTC
>once|TRBJ2-1|TRBV5-5|TRBD1
CASSRTGGGLLQFGQFF
TGTGCCAGCAGCCGGACAGGTGGTGGGTTACTACAATTCGGGCAGTTCTTC
>.|TRBJ1-5|TRBV2|.
CASRRDNGWPQHF
TGTGCCAGCAGACGGGACAATGGGTGGCCCCAGCATTTT
>.|TRBJ1-6|TRBV5-1|.
CASSVNPSGNSPLHF
TGCGCCAGCAGCGTTAATCCGTCGGGGAATTCACCCCTCCACTTT
>.|TRBJ1-2|TRBV4-1|.
CASSPPSGGYGYTF
TGCGCCAGCAGCCCCCCCTCGGGGGGCTATGGCTACACCTTC
>few|TRBJ1-5|TRBV11-1|.
CASSFGGNQPQHF
TGTGCCAGCAGCTTCGGGGGGAACCAGCCCCAGCATTTT
>.|TRBJ1-1|TRBV29-1|.
CSGWAPNTEAFF
TGCAGCGGTTGGGCGCCGAACACTGAAGCTTTCTTT
>.|TRBJ1-6|TRBV27|.
CASSLTGSSSYNSPLHF
TGTGCCAGCAGTTTAACAGGTTCGAGCTCCTATAATTCACCCCTCCACTTT
>.|TRBJ2-1|TRBV3-1/TRBV3-2|.
CASSQESELGRTTTYNEQFF
TGTGCCAGCAGCCAAGAAAGCGAGCTAGGGAGGACTACTACCTACAATGAGCAGTTCTTC
>.|TRBJ1-5|TRBV2|TRBD1
CASSPGGRDQPQHF
TGTGCCAGCAGTCCAGGGGGTCGGGATCAGCCCCAGCATTTT
>.|TRBJ1-1|TRBV19|.
CASSLELNTEAFF
TGTGCCAGTAGTCTGGAGCTGAACACTGAAGCTTTCTTT
>.|TRBJ1-1|TRBV20-1|.
CSAQGPSEAFF
TGCAGCGCTCAGGGGCCCTCCGAAGCTTTCTTT
>.|TRBJ2-7|TRBV25-1|.
CASSDVVLEQYF
TGTGCCAGCAGTGATGTCGTCCTCGAGCAGTACTTC
>.|TRBJ2-7|TRBV5-5|.
CASSFGGSEQYF
TGTGCCAGCAGCTTCGGAGGAAGCGAGCAGTACTTC
>.|TRBJ1-5|TRBV5-5|.
CASSFGGGQPQHF
TGTGCCAGCAGCTTCGGGGGGGGTCAGCCCCAGCATTTT
>once|TRBJ2-7|TRBV19|.
CASSPTTVSYEQYF
TGTGCCAGTAGTCCGACGACTGTTTCCTACGAGCAGTACTTC
>.|TRBJ1-3|TRBV11-2|.
CASSRGSSGNTIYF
TGTGCCAGCAGCCGGGGGAGTTCTGGAAACACCATATATTTT
>.|TRBJ1-2|TRBV2|TRBD1
CASRLQGSPLYGYTF
TGTGCCAGCAGATTACAGGGGAGTCCCCTTTATGGCTACACCTTC
>.|TRBJ1-5|TRBV23-1|TRBD1
CASSQPTRPSDRGSNQPQHF
TGCGCCAGCAGTCAACCTACCCGCCCTTCGGACAGGGGGAGCAATCAGCCCCAGCATTTT
>once|TRBJ1-4|TRBV7-6|.
CASSLVSESREKLFF
TGTGCCAGCAGCTTAGTGTCCGAGTCCCGAGAAAAACTGTTTTTT
>once|TRBJ1-5|TRBV21-1|.
CASSSTGILKPWRQPQHF
TGTGCCAGCAGCAGTACCGGGATCCTAAAACCTTGGCGGCAGCCCCAGCATTTT
>few|TRBJ1-1|TRBV29-1|.
CSVEDPGSAVNTEAFF
TGCAGCGTTGAAGATCCGGGGTCCGCGGTGAACACTGAAGCTTTCTTT
>.|TRBJ2-1|TRBV10-3|TRBD1
CAISGGQGSYNEQFF
TGTGCCATCAGCGGGGGACAGGGCTCCTACAATGAGCAGTTCTTC
>.|TRBJ2-7|TRBV28|.
CASSSLFADYEQYF
TGTGCCAGCAGTAGCCTTTTCGCCGACTACGAGCAGTACTTC
>.|TRBJ1-3|TRBV29-1|.
CSVETGQVSGNTIYF
TGCAGCGTTGAGACAGGTCAAGTGTCTGGAAACACCATATATTTT
>.|TRBJ1-6|TRBV5-1|.
CASSLQGDWDSPLHF
TGCGCCAGCAGCTTGCAAGGGGATTGGGATTCACCCCTCCACTTT
>once|TRBJ1-5|TRBV18|.
CASSPFFPGNNQPQHF
TGTGCCAGCTCACCATTCTTTCCAGGGAACAATCAGCCCCAGCATTTT
>.|TRBJ1-6|TRBV11-2|.
CASSLDGTNSPLHF
TGTGCCAGCAGCTTAGATGGGACAAACTCACCCCTCCACTTT
>.|TRBJ1-4|TRBV7-2|.
CASSLRQANEKLFF
TGTGCCAGCAGCTTACGACAGGCTAATGAAAAACTGTTTTTT
>.|TRBJ1-5|TRBV30|.
CAWSDQGYNQPQHF
TGTGCCTGGAGTGACCAGGGTTACAATCAGCCCCAGCATTTT
>.|TRBJ2-7|TRBV29-1|TRBD2
CSVEDRLLGWSGVLYEQYF
TGCAGCGTTGAAGACCGATTGTTGGGTTGGAGCGGGGTACTGTACGAGCAGTACTTC
>.|TRBJ1-4|TRBV9|.
CASSPGPPTGDYEKLFF
TGTGCCAGCAGCCCCGGCCCACCAACAGGAGACTATGAAAAACTGTTTTTT
>once|TRBJ2-7|TRBV29-1|.
CSVEDRNYEQYF
TGCAGCGTCGAAGACAGAAACTACGAGCAGTACTTC
>.|TRBJ2-7|TRBV4-1|TRBD2
CASSHPGLADTYEQYF
TGCGCCAGCAGCCACCCGGGACTAGCGGACACGTACGAGCAGTACTTC
>.|TRBJ2-1|TRBV5-4|.
CASSSSAYNEQFF
TGTGCCAGCAGCTCTAGCGCCTACAATGAGCAGTTCTTC
>.|TRBJ2-7|TRBV6-5|.
CASGGTSQLEQYF
TGTGCCAGCGGGGGGACCTCCCAGCTCGAGCAGTACTTC
>once|TRBJ2-7|TRBV7-9|TRBD1
CASSGRDSYEQYF
TGTGCCAGCAGCGGCCGGGACAGCTACGAGCAGTACTTC
>.|TRBJ2-3|TRBV7-2|.
CASSLDRDTQYF
TGTGCCAGCAGCTTGGACAGAGATACGCAGTATTTT